This T cell receptor beta chain was captured in a study of T cell repertoires in cytomegalovirus infection. Whole-study findings and limits: CMV carriers with the relevant HLA were identified by cumulative public TCR beta family frequency.

TCRdb recomputed calls from the reads with MiXCR, one row per CDR3 protein. The sample shows 350,000 to 550,000 distinct CDR3 sequences, about a third of them seen only once. On this clonotype: The antigen is undetermined.

The germline V gene has CDR1 LGHNA and CDR2 YSLEER. The CDR3 is 20 residues long. The V segment lost 0 bases and the J segment 7 bases; nucleotides outside the gene matches: 19. This TCR was recovered from a human donor in good health (CMV status not recorded). Some clones in this sample may be carry-over from other donors' samples. V is TRBV4-3 and J is TRBJ1-1, with 11 bases identical to TRBD1. The sample comprised PBMCs. CDR3 loop: CASSQERGGAGTGGFGEAFF. In nucleotides, the CDR3 is TGCGCCAGCAGCCAAGAGAGGGGGGGGGCCGGGACAGGGGGGTTTGGTGAAGCTTTCTTT.